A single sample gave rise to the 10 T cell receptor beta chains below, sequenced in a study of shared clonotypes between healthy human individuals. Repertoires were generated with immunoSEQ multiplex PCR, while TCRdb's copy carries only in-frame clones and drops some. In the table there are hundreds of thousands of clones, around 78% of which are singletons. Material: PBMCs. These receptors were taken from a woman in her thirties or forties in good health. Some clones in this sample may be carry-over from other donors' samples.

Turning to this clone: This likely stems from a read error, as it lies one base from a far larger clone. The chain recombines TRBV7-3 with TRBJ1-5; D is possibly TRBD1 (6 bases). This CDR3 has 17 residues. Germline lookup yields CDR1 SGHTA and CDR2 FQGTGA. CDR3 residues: CASGLTYRDDGNQPQHF. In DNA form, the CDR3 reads TGTGCCAGCGGCTTAACCTACAGGGATGATGGGAATCAGCCCCAGCATTTT. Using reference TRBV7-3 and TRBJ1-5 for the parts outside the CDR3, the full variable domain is GAGVSQTPSNKVTEKGKYVELRCDPISGHTALYWYRQSLGQGPEFLIYFQGTGAADDSGLPNDRFFAVRPEGSVSTLKIQRTERGDSAVYLCASGLTYRDDGNQPQHFGDGTRLSIL.

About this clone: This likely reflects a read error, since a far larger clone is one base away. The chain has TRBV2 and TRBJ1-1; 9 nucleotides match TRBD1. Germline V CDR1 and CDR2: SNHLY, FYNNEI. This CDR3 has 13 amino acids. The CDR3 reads CASRADRGSEASF. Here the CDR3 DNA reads TGTGCCAGCAGGGCGGACAGGGGCTCTGAAGCTTCCTTT.

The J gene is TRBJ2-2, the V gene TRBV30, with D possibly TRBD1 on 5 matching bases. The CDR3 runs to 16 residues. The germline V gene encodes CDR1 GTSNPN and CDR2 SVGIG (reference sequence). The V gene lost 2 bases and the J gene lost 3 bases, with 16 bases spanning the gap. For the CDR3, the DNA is TGTGCCTGGAGTTCTAAGACAGATATTTACACCGGGGAGCTGTTTTTT. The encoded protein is CAWSSKTDIYTGELFF.

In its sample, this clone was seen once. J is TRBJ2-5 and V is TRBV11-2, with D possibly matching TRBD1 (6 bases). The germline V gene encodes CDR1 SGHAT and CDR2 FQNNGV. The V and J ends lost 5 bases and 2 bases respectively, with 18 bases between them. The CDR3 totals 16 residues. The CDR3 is CASSTKIKDRQETQYF. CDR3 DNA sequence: TGTGCCAGCAGCACAAAAATCAAGGACAGACAAGAGACCCAGTACTTC.

This chain's CDR3 is CASSPPGLENTGELFF. For the CDR3, the DNA is TGCGCCAGCAGTCCTCCGGGACTAGAGAACACCGGGGAGCTGTTTTTT. The chain has TRBV5-1 and TRBJ2-2; 8 bases agree with TRBD2. The CDR3 sequence is 16 residues long. Germline-derived CDR1 and CDR2 are SGHRS and YFSETQ. J gave up 1 base and V 5 bases, and 7 bases lay outside the gene matches.

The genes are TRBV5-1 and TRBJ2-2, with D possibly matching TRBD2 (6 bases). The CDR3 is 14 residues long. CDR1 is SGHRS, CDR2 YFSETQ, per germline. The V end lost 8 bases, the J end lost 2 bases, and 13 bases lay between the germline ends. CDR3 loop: CASRRETNTGELFF. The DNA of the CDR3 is TGCGCCAGTCGGCGGGAAACAAACACCGGGGAGCTGTTTTTT.

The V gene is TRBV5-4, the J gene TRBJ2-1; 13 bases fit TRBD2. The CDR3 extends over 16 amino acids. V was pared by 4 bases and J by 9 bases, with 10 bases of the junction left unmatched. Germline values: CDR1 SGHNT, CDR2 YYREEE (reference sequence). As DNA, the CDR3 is TGTGCCAGCAGCCAGGCTGGACTAGCGGGAGTGCGTGAGCAGTTCTTC. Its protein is CASSQAGLAGVREQFF.

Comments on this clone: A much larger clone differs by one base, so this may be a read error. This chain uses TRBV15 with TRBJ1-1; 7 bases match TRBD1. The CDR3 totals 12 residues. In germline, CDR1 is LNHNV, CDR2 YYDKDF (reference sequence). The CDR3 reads CASSRGYTEAFF. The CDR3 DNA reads TGTGCCTCCAGCAGGGGGTACACTGAAGCTTTCTTT.

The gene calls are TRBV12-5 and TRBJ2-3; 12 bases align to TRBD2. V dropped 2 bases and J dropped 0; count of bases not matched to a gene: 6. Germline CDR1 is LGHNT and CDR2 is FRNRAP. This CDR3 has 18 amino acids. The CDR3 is CASGLSVLAGGSTDTQYF. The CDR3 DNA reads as TGTGCTAGTGGTTTGTCAGTCCTAGCGGGAGGGAGCACAGATACGCAGTATTTT.

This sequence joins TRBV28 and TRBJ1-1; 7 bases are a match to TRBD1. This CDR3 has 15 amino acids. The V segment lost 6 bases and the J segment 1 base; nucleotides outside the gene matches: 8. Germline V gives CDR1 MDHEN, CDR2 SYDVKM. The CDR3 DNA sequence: TGTGCCAGCAGACGACAGGGAGGTGGGAACACTGAAGCTTTCTTT. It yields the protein CASRRQGGGNTEAFF.